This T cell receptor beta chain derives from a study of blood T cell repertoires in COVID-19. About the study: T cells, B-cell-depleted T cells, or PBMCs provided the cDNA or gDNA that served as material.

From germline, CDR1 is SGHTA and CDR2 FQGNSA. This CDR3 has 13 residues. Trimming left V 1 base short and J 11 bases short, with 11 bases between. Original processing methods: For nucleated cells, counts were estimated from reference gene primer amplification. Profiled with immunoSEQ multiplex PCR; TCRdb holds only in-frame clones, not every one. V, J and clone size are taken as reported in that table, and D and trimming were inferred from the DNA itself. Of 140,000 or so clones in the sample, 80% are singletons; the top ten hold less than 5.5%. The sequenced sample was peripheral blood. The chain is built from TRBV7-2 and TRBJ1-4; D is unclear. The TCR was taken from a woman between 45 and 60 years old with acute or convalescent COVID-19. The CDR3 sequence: CASSLGMTGKLFF. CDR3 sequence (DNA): TGTGCCAGCAGCTTAGGGATGACCGGGAAACTGTTTTTT.